This T cell receptor beta chain was obtained from a study of identical twins (dated by TCRdb to the mid-2010s). In the study overall: To test whether fetal clonotypes persist, this study deep-sequenced TCR alpha and beta repertoires from monozygotic twins, from unrelated adults of various ages, and from cord blood. To rule out contamination, replicate twin experiments were performed at different times with different library preparation protocols.

The library was obtained by 5' RACE. The sample was run on an Illumina HiSeq 2000. Template switching added a universal primer binding site, and the final cDNA carried a unique molecular identifier that allowed TCR cDNA molecules to be counted accurately. Specific primers in the conserved constant-segment region were used to synthesize first-strand cDNA for TCR alpha and beta chains. To control for contamination, each cDNA library was double barcoded with a SMART-Mk sample barcode plus Illumina barcodes. TruSeq adapter sequences and Illumina sample barcodes were added in two successive PCR steps. The Illumina HiSeq platform was used with custom primers to sequence TCR alpha and beta cDNA libraries. In the paper's pipeline: MiGEC processed the raw reads to extract unique molecular identifiers, while MiXCR was used to determine the CDR3 positions. Recombination models were inferred per individual with the repgenHMM and IGoR tools using an EM algorithm. The analysis of shared clonotypes was done with the tcR package in R, with sharing normalized by the product of cloneset sizes. Out-of-frame nonproductive sequences were analyzed to study raw recombination free of thymic and clonal selection effects. TCRdb reanalyzed the raw reads on its own, using fastp at Q25 for trimming and MiXCR for clone calling, and kept in-frame beta chains. Rows are unified per CDR3 protein, each entry keeping the most common DNA and genes. The V and J calls and clone size are TCRdb's, not the authors'. The sample table shows about 700,000 distinct CDR3 sequences, and under 9% are seen once. The ten most abundant clones make up roughly 0.9% of the sample.

This clonotype was observed a handful of times. Its antigen is unknown. The sample holds no much larger clone one base away, and base qualities are not on file. On the study overall, not on this receptor specifically: Zero-insertion analyses could be partly confounded by invariant T cells such as MAIT and iNKT, though diverse VJ usage argued against such confounding for most clonotypes. Because the same donors could not be followed over many years, conclusions were based on cross-sectional statistical analysis. Fewer insertions were carried by abundant cord blood beta clonotypes; a weaker similar trend was observed in young adult naive repertoires, while no such trend was observed in memory repertoires. In monozygotic twins, recombination models systematically underestimated out-of-frame TCR alpha sharing, but the models matched the sharing seen between unrelated individuals. Excess twin sharing in beta out-of-frame sequences was weaker because fewer shared sequences lowered the signal-to-noise ratio. Out-of-frame TCR alpha sequences shared between twins showed an excess of low generation-probability sequences compared with coincidental sharing between unrelated individuals.

At the junction V is shortened by 0 bases and J by 2 bases, with 12 bases in between. Counted from cysteine to phenylalanine, this CDR3 has 15 amino acids. Only the CDR3 DNA is retained, 45 bases long and in frame from the first base. The germline V gene specifies SGHRS as CDR1 and YFSETQ as CDR2. Only healthy Caucasian donors were included. The twin cohort comprised three pairs of female monozygotic twins, all aged about 18 to 29 years. Peripheral blood mononuclear cells were the source from which RNA for the TCR libraries was isolated. Separately, the same data were catalogued under a study of yellow fever vaccine responses in identical twins. From that second study: The authors reported that the T cell response to vaccination in identical twins appeared partly convergent and partly personalized. The study precisely tracked vaccine-responding T cell clones in identical twins.

The V and J genes are TRBV5-1 and TRBJ2-7; possibly the D gene is TRBD1, per 5 matching bases. The sample was PBMCs. The receptor was derived from a woman under 30 in good health. The base sequence is TGCGCCAGCAGCTTGGCGGCAGGGAATCCCTACGAGCAGTACTTC. It translates as CASSLAAGNPYEQYF.